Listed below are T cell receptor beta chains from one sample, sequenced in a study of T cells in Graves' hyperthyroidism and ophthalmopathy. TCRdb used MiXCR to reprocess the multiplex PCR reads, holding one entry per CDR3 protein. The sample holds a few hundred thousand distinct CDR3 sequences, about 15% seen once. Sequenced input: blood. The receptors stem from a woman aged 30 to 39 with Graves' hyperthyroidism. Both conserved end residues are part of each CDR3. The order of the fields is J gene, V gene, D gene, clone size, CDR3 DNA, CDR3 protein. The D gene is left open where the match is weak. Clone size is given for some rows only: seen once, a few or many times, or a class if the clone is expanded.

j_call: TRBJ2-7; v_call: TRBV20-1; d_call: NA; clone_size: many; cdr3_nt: TGCAGTGCTAGATGGGAGACCCCCTACGAGCAGTACTTC; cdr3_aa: CSARWETPYEQYF
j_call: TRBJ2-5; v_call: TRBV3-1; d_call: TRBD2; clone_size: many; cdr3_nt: TGTGCCAGCAGCCAACCCCGCGGGGTAGCGGGAAAAGAGACCCAGTACTTC; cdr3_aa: CASSQPRGVAGKETQYF
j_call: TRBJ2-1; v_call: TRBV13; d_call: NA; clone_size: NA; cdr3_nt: TGTGCGAGCGCCCGTAGACTAACTTCCTACAATGAGCAGCTCTTC; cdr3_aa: CASARRLTSYNEQLF
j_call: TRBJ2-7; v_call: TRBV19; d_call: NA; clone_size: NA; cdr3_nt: TGTGCCAGTAGTATTTCGGGAGATCTCTACGAGCAGTACTTC; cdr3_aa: CASSISGDLYEQYF
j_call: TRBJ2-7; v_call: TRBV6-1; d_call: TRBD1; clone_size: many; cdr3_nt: TGTGCCAGCAGTAGGACAGGGAACTACGAGCAGTACTTC; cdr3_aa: CASSRTGNYEQYF
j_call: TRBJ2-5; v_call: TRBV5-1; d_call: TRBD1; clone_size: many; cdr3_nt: TGCGCCAGCACCAAAGGGGCCACAGGGGGCCAAGAGACCCAGTACTTC; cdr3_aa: CASTKGATGGQETQYF
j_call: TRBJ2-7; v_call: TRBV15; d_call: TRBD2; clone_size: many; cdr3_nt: TGTGCCACCAGCTGGGGACTAGCCGACTACGAGCAGTACTTC; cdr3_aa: CATSWGLADYEQYF
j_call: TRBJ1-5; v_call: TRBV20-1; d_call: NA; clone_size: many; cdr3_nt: TGCAGTGCTAGAGTGAAGGTGTCGTGGTATAGCAATCAGCCCCAGCATTTT; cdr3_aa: CSARVKVSWYSNQPQHF
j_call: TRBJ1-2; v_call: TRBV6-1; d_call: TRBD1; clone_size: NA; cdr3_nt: TGTGCCAGCAGCTCGGGACAGTTGAACTATGGCTACACCTTC; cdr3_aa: CASSSGQLNYGYTF
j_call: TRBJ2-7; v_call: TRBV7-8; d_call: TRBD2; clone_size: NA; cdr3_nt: TGTGCCAGCAGCTTCCCCAGCGGGGGCGGGGGTTCAATCAACGAGCAGTACTTC; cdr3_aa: CASSFPSGGGGSINEQYF
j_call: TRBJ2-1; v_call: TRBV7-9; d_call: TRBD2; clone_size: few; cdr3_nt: TGTGCCAGCAGCATTCCTACTAGCGGGCGACGCAATGAGCAGTTCTTC; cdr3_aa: CASSIPTSGRRNEQFF
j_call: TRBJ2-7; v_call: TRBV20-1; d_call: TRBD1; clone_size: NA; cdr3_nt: TGCAGTGCTGGTGACAGGGACGAGCAGTACTTC; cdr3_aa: CSAGDRDEQYF
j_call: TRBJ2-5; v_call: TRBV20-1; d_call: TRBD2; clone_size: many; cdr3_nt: TGCAGTGCTAGAGAGGGACTAGCGGGCGAGGAGACCCAGTACTTC; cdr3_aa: CSAREGLAGEETQYF
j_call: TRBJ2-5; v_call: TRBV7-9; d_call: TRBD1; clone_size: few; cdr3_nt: TGTGCCAGCAGCTCGTTGGACAGGGGGTACCAAGAGACCCAGTACTTC; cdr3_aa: CASSSLDRGYQETQYF
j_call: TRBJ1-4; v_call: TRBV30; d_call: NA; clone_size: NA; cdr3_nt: TGTGCCTGGAGTGTAACTCCGAGGGAACTGTTTTTT; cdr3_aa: CAWSVTPRELFF
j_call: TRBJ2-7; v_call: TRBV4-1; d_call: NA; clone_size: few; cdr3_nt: TGCGCCAGCAGCCAAGAACCCGGCGGCCAGGGCTCCTACGAGCAGTACTTC; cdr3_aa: CASSQEPGGQGSYEQYF
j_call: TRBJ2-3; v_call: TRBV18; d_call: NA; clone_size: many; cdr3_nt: TGTGCCAGCTCACCAGCGGAAAACACAGATACGCAGTATTTT; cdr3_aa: CASSPAENTDTQYF
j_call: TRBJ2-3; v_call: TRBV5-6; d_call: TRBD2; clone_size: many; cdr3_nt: TGTGCCAGCAGCTTGGGAGCGGGAGTAGCTGCAGATACGCAGTATTTT; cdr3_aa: CASSLGAGVAADTQYF
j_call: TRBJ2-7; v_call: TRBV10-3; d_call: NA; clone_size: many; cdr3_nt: TGTGCCATCAGCTCGGACAGTGGTTCCTACGAGCAGTACTTC; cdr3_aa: CAISSDSGSYEQYF
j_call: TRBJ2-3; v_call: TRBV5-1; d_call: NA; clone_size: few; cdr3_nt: TGCGCCAGCAGCTTGTACAGGGCTAGCACAGATACGCAGTATTTT; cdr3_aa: CASSLYRASTDTQYF
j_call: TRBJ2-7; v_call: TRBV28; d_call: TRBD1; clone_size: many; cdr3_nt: TGTGCCAGCAGACAGGGGGCTTACGAGCAGTACTTC; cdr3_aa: CASRQGAYEQYF
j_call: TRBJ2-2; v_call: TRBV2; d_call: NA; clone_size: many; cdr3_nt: TGTGCCAGCAGTGAAATGGGACATGCGAACACCGGGGAGCTGTTTTTT; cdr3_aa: CASSEMGHANTGELFF
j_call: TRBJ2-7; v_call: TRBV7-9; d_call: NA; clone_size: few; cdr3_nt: TGTGCCAGCAGCTTAGCGGGGGTCGGCTCCTACGAGCAGTACTTC; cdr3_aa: CASSLAGVGSYEQYF
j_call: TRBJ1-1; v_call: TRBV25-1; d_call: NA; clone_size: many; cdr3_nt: TGTGCCAGCAGTGAATACATACAGGAGGACACTGAAGCTTTCTTT; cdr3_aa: CASSEYIQEDTEAFF
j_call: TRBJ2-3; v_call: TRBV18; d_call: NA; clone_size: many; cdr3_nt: TGTGCCAGCTCACCGGGACCCCACACAGATACGCAGTATTTT; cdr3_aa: CASSPGPHTDTQYF
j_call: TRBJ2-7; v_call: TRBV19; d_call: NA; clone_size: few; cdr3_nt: TGTGCCAGTAGTATGGTTCTAGGAGAGGGCCTCACCTACGAGCAGTACTTC; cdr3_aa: CASSMVLGEGLTYEQYF
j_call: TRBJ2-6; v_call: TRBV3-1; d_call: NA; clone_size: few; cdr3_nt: TGTGCCAGCAGCCTTCCGGGACAAATTTTCTCTGGGGCCAACGTCCTGACTTTC; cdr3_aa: CASSLPGQIFSGANVLTF
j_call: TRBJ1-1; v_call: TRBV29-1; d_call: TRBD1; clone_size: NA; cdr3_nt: TGCAGCCAATCCCCAGGGGGGCCCGGCACTGAAGCTTTCTTT; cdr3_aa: CSQSPGGPGTEAFF
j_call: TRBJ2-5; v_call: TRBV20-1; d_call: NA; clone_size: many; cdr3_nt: TGCAGCCCAGAGGGCAGGGCCCAGGAGACCCAGTACTTC; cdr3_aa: CSPEGRAQETQYF
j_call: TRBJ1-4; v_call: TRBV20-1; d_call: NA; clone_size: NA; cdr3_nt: TGCAGTGCTAAAGGGACATTGGGAGATGAAAAACTGTTTTTT; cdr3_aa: CSAKGTLGDEKLFF